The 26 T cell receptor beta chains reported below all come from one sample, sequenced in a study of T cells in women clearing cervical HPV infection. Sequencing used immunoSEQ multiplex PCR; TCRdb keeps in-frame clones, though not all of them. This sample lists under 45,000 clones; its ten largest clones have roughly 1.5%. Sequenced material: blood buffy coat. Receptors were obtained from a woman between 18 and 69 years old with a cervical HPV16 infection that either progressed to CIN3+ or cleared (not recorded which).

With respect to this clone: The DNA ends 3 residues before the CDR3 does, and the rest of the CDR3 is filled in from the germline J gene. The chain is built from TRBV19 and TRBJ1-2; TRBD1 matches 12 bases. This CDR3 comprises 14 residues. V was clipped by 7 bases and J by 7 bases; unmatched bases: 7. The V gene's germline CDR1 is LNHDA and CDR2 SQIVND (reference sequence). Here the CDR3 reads CASTMGQGARGYTF. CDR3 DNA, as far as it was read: TGTGCCAGTACAATGGGACAGGGGGCGCGTGGC.

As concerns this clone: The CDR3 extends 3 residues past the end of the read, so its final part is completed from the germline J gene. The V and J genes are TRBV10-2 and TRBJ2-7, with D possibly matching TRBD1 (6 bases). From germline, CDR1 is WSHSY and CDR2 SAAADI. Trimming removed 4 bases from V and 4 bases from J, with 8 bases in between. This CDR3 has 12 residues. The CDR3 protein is CASSAQGYEQYF. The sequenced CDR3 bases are TGCGCCAGCAGTGCGCAGGGGTACGAG.

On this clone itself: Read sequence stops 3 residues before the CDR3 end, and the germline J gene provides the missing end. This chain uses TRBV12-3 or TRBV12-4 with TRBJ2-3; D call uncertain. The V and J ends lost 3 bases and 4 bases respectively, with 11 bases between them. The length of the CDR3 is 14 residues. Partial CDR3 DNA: TGTGCCAGCAGTTTGATCACTGCGGCAGATACG. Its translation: CASSLITAADT. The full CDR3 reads CASSLITAADTQYF.

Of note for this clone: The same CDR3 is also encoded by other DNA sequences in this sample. The part of the CDR3 DNA that was read is TGTGCCAGCAGTGAAACTAGCGGGGGGGCAGATACG. It yields the protein CASSETSGGADT. The whole CDR3 reads CASSETSGGADTQYF. V and J are TRBV6-1 and TRBJ2-3; 13 bases line up with TRBD2. Sequencing ends 3 residues short of the CDR3 end; the germline J gene provides the rest. The CDR3 spans 15 residues. With V trimmed by 2 bases and J by 4 bases, 0 bases remained unmatched. The V gene's germline CDR1 is MNHNS and CDR2 SASEGT.

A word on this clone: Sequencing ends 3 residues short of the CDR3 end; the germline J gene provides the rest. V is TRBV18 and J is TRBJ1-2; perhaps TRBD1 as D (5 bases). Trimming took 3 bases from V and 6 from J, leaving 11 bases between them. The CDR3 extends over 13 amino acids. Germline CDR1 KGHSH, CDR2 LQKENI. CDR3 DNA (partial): TGTGCCAGCTCACCGGAACAGGCCGATGGC. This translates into CASSPEQADG. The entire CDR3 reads CASSPEQADGYTF.

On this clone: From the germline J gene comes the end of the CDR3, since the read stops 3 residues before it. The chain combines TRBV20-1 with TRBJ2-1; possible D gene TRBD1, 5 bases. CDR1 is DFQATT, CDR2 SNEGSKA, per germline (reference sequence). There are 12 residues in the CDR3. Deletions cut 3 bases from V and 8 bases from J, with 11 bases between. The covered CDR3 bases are TGCAGTGCTAGGGCCCCAGGGTATGAG. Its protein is CSARAPGYE. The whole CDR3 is CSARAPGYEQFF.

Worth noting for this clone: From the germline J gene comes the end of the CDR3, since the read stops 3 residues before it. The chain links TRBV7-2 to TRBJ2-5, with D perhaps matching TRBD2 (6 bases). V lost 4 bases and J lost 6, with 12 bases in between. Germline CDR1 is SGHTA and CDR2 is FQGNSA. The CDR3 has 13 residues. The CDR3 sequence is CASSSLTRKTQYF. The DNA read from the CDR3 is TGTGCCAGCAGCTCTTTGACTAGGAAGACC.

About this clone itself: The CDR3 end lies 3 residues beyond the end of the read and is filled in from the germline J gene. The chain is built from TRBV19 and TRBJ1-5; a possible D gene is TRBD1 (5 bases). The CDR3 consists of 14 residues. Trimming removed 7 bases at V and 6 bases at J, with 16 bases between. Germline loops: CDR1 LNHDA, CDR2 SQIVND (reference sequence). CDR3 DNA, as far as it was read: TGTGCCAGTACCGACAGACCCATTATTCAGCCC. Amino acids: CASTDRPIIQP. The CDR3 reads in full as CASTDRPIIQPQHF.

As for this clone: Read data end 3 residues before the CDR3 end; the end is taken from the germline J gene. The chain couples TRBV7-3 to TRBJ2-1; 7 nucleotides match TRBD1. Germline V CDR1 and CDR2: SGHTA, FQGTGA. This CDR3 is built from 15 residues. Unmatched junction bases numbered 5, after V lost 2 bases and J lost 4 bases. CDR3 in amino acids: CASSLLGGGYNEQFF. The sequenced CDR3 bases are TGTGCCAGCAGCTTATTAGGGGGCGGTTACAATGAG.

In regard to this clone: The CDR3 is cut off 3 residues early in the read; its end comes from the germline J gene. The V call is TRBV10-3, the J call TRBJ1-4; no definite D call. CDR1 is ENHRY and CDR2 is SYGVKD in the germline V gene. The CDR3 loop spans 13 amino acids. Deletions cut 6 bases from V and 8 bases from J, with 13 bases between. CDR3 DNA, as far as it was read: TGTGCCATCAGGGGCAGAAAAGACGAAAAA. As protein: CAIRGRKDEK. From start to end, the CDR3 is CAIRGRKDEKLFF.

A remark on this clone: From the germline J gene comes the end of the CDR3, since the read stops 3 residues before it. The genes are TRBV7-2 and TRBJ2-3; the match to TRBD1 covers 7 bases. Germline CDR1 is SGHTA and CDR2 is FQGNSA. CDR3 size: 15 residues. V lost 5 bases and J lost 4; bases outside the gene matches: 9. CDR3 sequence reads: CASSLGGGPPDTQYF. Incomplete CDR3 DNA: TGTGCCAGCAGCCTAGGGGGCGGCCCCCCAGATACG.

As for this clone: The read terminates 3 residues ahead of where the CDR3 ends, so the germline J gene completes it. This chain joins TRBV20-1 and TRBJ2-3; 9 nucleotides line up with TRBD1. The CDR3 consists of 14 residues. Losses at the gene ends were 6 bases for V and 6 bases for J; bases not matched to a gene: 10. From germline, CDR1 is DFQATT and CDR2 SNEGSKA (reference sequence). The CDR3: CSADRGGGWDTQYF. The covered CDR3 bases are TGCAGTGCCGACAGGGGGGGAGGATGGGATACG.

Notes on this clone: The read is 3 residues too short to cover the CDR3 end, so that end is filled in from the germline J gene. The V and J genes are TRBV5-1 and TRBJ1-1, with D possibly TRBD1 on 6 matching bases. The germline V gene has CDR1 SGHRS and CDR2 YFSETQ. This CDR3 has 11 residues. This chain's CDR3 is CASSSQGEAFF. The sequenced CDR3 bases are TGCGCCAGCAGCTCACAGGGCGAA.

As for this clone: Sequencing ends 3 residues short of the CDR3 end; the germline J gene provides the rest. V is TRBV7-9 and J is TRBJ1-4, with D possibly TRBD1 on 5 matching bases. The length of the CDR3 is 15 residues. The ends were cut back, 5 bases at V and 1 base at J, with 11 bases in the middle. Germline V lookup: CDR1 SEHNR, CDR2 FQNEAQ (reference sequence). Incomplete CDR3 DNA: TGTGCCAGCAGCCCGCGGGGCCTAACTAATGAAAAA. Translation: CASSPRGLTNEK. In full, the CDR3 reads CASSPRGLTNEKLFF.

The CDR3 sequence is CASSFQGDSYEQYF. CDR3 DNA (partial): TGTGCCAGCAGCTTTCAGGGTGACTCCTACGAG. The chain links TRBV7-6 to TRBJ2-7; D possibly corresponds to TRBD1 (5 bases). The read finishes 3 residues shy of the CDR3 end, and the germline J gene is used to complete it. CDR1 is SGHVS, CDR2 FNYEAQ, per germline. The CDR3 has 14 residues. Trimming took 3 bases from V and 0 from J, leaving 9 bases between them.

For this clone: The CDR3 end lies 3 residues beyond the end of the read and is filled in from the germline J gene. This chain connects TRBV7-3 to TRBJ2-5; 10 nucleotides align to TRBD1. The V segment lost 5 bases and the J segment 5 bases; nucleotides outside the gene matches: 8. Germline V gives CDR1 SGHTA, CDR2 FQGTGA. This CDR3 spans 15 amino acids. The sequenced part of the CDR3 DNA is TGTGCCAGCAGCCAGACAGGGGGCGCGGCTGAGACC. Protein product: CASSQTGGAAET. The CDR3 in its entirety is CASSQTGGAAETQYF.

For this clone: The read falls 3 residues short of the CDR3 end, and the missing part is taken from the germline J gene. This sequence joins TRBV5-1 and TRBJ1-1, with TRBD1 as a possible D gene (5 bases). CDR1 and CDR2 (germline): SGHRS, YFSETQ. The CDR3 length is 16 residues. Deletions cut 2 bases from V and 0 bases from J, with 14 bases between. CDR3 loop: CASSFTGRGLNTEAFF. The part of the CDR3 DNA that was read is TGCGCCAGCAGCTTCACAGGTAGGGGCCTGAACACTGAA.

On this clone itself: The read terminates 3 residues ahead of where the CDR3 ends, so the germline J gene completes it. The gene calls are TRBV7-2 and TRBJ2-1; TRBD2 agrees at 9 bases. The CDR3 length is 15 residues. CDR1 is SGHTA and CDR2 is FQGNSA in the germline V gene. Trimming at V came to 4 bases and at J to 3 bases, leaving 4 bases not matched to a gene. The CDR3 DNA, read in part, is TGTGCCAGCAGCTCTCTAGCGGGGTACTACAATGAG. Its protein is CASSSLAGYYNE. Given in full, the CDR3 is CASSSLAGYYNEQFF.

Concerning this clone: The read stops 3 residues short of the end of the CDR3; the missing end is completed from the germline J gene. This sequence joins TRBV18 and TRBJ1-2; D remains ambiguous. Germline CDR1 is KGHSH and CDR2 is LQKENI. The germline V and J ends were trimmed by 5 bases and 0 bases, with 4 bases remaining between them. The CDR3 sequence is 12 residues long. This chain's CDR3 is CASSTTNYGYTF. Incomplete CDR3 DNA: TGTGCCAGCTCAACAACTAACTATGGC.

The covered CDR3 bases are TGCAGTGCTAGAGATCGACTGTTGAACTCGGGTAATGAAAAA. Protein: CSARDRLLNSGNEK. The full CDR3 sequence reads CSARDRLLNSGNEKLFF. The genes are TRBV20-1 and TRBJ1-4; D ambiguous. The read falls 3 residues short of the CDR3 end, and the missing part is taken from the germline J gene. This CDR3 has 17 amino acids. Germline V gives CDR1 DFQATT, CDR2 SNEGSKA (reference sequence). V dropped 0 bases and J dropped 4 bases, with 18 bases sitting between them.

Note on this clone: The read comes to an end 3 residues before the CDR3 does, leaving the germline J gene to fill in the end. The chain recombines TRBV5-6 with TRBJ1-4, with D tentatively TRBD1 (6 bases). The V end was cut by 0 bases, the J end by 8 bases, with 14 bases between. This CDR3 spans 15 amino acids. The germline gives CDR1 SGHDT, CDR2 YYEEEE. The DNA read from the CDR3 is TGTGCCAGCAGCTTGGCCGGGGGGGCCGGGGAAAAA. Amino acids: CASSLAGGAGEK. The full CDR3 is CASSLAGGAGEKLFF.

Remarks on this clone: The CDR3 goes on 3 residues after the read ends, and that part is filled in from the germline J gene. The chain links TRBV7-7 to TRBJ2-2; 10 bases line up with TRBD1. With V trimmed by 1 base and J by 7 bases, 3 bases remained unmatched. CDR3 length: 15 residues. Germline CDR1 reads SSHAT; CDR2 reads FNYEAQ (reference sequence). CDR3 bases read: TGTGCCAGCAGCTTAGGGACAGGGGGAAACGGGGAG. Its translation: CASSLGTGGNGE. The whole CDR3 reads CASSLGTGGNGELFF.

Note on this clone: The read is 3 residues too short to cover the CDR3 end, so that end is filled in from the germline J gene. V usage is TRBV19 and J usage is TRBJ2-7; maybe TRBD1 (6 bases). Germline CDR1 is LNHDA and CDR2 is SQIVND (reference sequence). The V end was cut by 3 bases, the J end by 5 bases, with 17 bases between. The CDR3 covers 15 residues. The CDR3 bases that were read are TGTGCCAGTAGTATCCGGGACACCCTCCGGCACGAG. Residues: CASSIRDTLRHE. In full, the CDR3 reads CASSIRDTLRHEQYF.

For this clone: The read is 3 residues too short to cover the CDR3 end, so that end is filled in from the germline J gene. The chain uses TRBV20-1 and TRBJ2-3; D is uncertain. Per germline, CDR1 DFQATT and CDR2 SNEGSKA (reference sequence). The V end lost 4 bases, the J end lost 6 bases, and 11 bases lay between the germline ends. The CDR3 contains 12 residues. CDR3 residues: CSATIQRDTQYF. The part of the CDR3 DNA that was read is TGCAGTGCTACAATACAGAGGGATACG.

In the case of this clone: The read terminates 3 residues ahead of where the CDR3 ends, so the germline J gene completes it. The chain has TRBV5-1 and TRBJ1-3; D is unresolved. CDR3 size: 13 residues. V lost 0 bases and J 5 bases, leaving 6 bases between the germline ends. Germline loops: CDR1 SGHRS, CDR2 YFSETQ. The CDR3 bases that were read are TGCGCCAGCAGCTTGGAACAGCGAAACACC. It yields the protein CASSLEQRNT. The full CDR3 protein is CASSLEQRNTIYF.

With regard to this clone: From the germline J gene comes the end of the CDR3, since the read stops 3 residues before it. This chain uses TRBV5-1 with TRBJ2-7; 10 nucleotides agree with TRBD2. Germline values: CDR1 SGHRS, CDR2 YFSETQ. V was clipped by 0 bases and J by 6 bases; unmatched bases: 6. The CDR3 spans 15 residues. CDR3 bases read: TGCGCCAGCAGCTTGGGGCTAGCGGGAGCGTCCGAG. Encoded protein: CASSLGLAGASE. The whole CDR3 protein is CASSLGLAGASEQYF. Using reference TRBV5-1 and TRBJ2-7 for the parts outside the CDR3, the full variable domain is KAGVTQTPRYLIKTRGQQVTLSCSPISGHRSVSWYQQTPGQGLQFLFEYFSETQRNKGNFPGRFSGRQFSNSRSEMNVSTLELGDSALYLCASSLGLAGASEQYFGPGTRLTVT.